This T cell receptor beta chain was captured by sequencing in a study of T cell responses to AZD1222 COVID-19 vaccine. Only in-frame clones appear in the TCRdb table, and some are missing; sequencing was by immunoSEQ multiplex PCR. The repertoire holds 100,000 to 150,000 clones, with about 89% as singletons. Germline V gene sequence: CDR1 MGHRA, CDR2 YSYEKL. V lost 1 base, J lost 8 bases, and 0 bases stayed unmatched. This CDR3 contains 13 residues. This chain connects TRBV4-1 to TRBJ1-2; 11 positions agree with TRBD1. The sequence was obtained from an adult in good health. This material consisted of peripheral blood, taken on day 0 of AZD1222 vaccination. The CDR3 here is CASSQGTGGGYTF. The DNA of the CDR3 is TGCGCCAGCAGCCAAGGGACAGGGGGCGGCTACACCTTC.